This TCR beta chain was captured in a study of T cells in Graves' hyperthyroidism and ophthalmopathy. The study, taken as a whole, reports: From stable hyperthyroidism, ophthalmopathy was separated by a 13 V-J model. Blood held most thyroid clonotypes expanded above 0.001 frequency.

Recently diagnosed hyperthyroidism of less than 2 months' duration affected patients aged 18 to 65. From more than 8 ml of fresh peripheral blood, PBMCs were isolated. V shed 3 bases and J shed 10 bases, with 22 bases lying between them. This CDR3 has 15 amino acids. Per germline, CDR1 SGHRS and CDR2 YFSETQ. At least ten counts were recorded for this clonotype. Its antigen is unknown. RNA transcripts provided the source from which TCR beta CDR3 regions were amplified. The HTBI primer set was used in a first-round RT-PCR of the TCR CDR3. TCRdb re-called the multiplex PCR reads with MiXCR, one entry per CDR3 protein. The sample gives 690,000 or so distinct CDR3 sequences, 18% of which show up once; roughly 17% is in the top ten.

The V gene is TRBV5-1, the J gene TRBJ1-1, with D possibly matching TRBD1 (6 bases). What was sequenced was blood. The clonotype was recovered from a woman in her fifties or sixties with Graves' hyperthyroidism that later progressed to Graves' ophthalmopathy. For the CDR3, the DNA is TGCGCCAGCAGCTCCACGAGCGAACAGGGCGGAGGAGCTTTCTTT. Amino acids: CASSSTSEQGGGAFF.